Sequencing of this T cell receptor beta chain was carried out in a study of human T cells and chemical hapten exposure listed by TCRdb under 2021. For context, the study as a whole: For sensitization, 2% DPC in acetone was applied to a roughly 2 cm by roughly 2 cm area of upper inner arm skin. Libraries were pooled for sequencing, and variation in per-sample TCR yields was attributed mainly to small differences in library volumes within the pool. Blood samples were taken from patients before sensitization (week 0) and at 2, 6 and about 24 weeks after DPC sensitization. This study followed changes in the peripheral blood TCR repertoire in vivo during primary and secondary sensitization of alopecia patients to the hapten diphenylcyclopropenone (DPC). Weekly therapeutic DPC doses were additionally applied to the scalp of patients throughout the approximately 25-week study period. Patch testing on the upper back used Finn chambers containing 0.01% DPC, with scoring done after 6 days according to International Contact Dermatitis Research Group standards. About 29 alopecia patients gave blood for TCR sequencing at one to four time points (pre-sensitization, 2, 6 and 24 weeks). Most of the patients in the cohort were female, and the cohort covered alopecia areata with under or over 50% scalp involvement, alopecia totalis and alopecia universalis.

Library preparation was by RACE. The instrument was a NextSeq 500. Library preparation attached unique molecular identifiers to individual cDNA molecules for quantitative, reproducible TCR counting. From each blood RNA sample, both TCR alpha and TCR beta chains were sequenced. In the original analysis: Samples had a median of roughly 87,000 TCRs, with a range from roughly 20,000 to 690,600. V, J and CDR3 annotation of the TCR reads was carried out using the Decombinator software suite. For the PS versus PT1 abundance plots, all samples were subsampled to the same number of TCRs (28,000). TCRs were defined as expanded if absent before sensitization and observed at least eight times at the 2-week time point. TCRdb passed the public sequencing reads through fastp at Q25 and MiXCR, retaining productive beta sequences. Here each entry gathers all rows of one CDR3 protein and keeps the most common genes and DNA. The V and J calls and clone size come from TCRdb's table, not from the authors' own analysis. Across this sample there are approximately 400,000 distinct CDR3 sequences, with approximately 5% seen only once. The leading ten clones occupy just over 2.5% of the sample.

The study at large found these results: All patients had alopecia, a presumed autoimmune disease, so their immune response might differ from that of healthy individuals. The number of PT1 expanded TCRs positively correlated with patch test score, significant at thresholds 8, 16 and 32 but not 4. DPC sensitization did not change how many TCRs were above 1 in 1000 frequency, and no evidence was found of alterations in global repertoire structure. After repeated subsampling, the strength of the expansion versus patch-test correlation and the threshold at which it became significant changed. Significantly more large CDR3 similarity clusters were formed by expanded TCRs than by pre-sensitization or healthy control sets, consistent with antigen-driven responses.

The time point label of this sample denotes: pre-sensitization, week 0. This specimen's treatment or condition label, interpreted: therapeutic diphenylcyclopropenone sensitization with weekly scalp DPC. At each patch-test visit, blood was drawn before the patch test was applied. Patients were considered eligible if aged 18 to 70, diagnosed with alopecia and deemed suitable for DPC therapy, and patients were excluded if pregnant. Total RNA was isolated from unfractionated whole blood collected in Tempus Blood RNA tubes. Per the germline V gene (reference sequence), PRHDT is the CDR1 and FYEKMQ is the CDR2. Inclusive of the bounding cysteine and phenylalanine, the CDR3 is 16 residues long. This entry keeps only the CDR3 DNA: 48 bases, framed from base 1. V is trimmed back by 7 bases and J by 5 bases, and the junction contains 14 bases that no gene match accounts for. In its sample, this clonotype was seen a few times. Its specific antigen is unknown. No clone much larger than this one lies a single base away; base qualities are absent.

The sequence is built from TRBV13 and TRBJ2-1; 7 bases in the middle match TRBD2. This clonotype originated in a woman aged 45-60 years with alopecia areata. Some clones in this sample may be carry-over from other donors' samples. The sequenced sample was whole blood, obtained in connection with sensitization to the hapten diphenylcyclopropenone (DPC). In nucleotide form, the sequence is TGTGCCAGCAACCTGGGATGGGGGGGAAGCAACAATGAGCAGTTCTTC. Translated, this gives CASNLGWGGSNNEQFF.